The source of this T cell receptor (beta chain) is a study of monozygotic twins with inflammatory bowel disease. Overall study findings and caveats: The inverse Simpson measure of TCRbeta diversity was lower in IBD patients than in healthy co-twins.

Comments on this clonotype: Its antigen is currently unknown.

The CDR3 consists of 15 residues. Germline CDR1 and CDR2: SGHRS and YFSETQ. Via template switching, UMIs carrying a 6-nucleotide sample barcode were introduced. Reprocessing the 5' RACE reads, TCRdb reports a single entry for every CDR3 protein and omits DNA. The data include nearly 450,000 distinct CDR3 sequences; the top ten clones carry 2.4%. The specimen sequenced was blood. The J gene is TRBJ2-2, the V gene TRBV5-1; the D call of TRBD1 rests on TCRdb alone, since no DNA is present to check it. This TCR came from a human donor with ulcerative colitis or Crohn's disease, or a healthy co-twin of an affected twin (not recorded which). The CDR3 loop is CASSSRTGGTGELLF.